This record concerns one T cell receptor (beta chain) sequence. No antigen is known for it. The CDR3 is made up of 15 amino acids. These data originate in a study of graft-versus-host responses after intestinal transplantation. The overall study: Recipients received multivisceral, liver-intestinal, or isolated intestinal transplants.

The study, taken as a whole, reports: Peak circulating GvH clone levels tracked with early post-transplant HvG declines. Researchers found GvH clones in recipient marrow, and some showed up first in ileum or blood.

Data came from immunoSEQ multiplex PCR; TCRdb stores just in-frame clones and leaves some out. The sample yields around 30,000 clones, approximately 90% seen once. The sequencing here drew on PBMCs, taken roughly 68 weeks after intestinal transplantation. The chain uses TRBV21-1 and TRBJ2-1. TRBV21-1 is listed as a pseudogene. The TCR sequence derives from a human patient who received an intestinal transplant, so some T cells may come from the graft donor. This CDR3 is CASSKGGSVHNEQFF. The CDR3 nucleotides are TGTGCCAGCAGCAAAGGGGGATCAGTCCACAATGAGCAGTTCTTC.